This TCR beta chain was sequenced during a study of cytomegalovirus exposure and HLA in healthy donors. Study-level points and caveats: Being indistinguishable, some V segments were excluded, TRBV6-2 and TRBV6-3 among them. Most TCR sequences were seen very rarely across donors, but some public TCRs occurred in many. For most subjects, TCR beta sequences were reported to predict HLA-A and HLA-B alleles with accuracy.

In the PCR, 60 Vbeta and 13 Jbeta primers were used. Assay used: immunoSEQ multiplex PCR; TCRdb lists only in-frame clones, some missing. The sample carries under 200,000 clones, approximately 80% recorded once. This clone was observed a single time. The antigen is not known. The germline V gene encodes CDR1 SGHDN and CDR2 FVKESK. Between the trimmed V and J ends, which lost 0 bases and 0 bases, there was a span of 11 bases. The length of the CDR3 is 16 residues. Sequencing was done on a sample of PBMCs. This receptor was obtained from a man aged 25 to 40 in good health and CMV-seropositive. The rearrangement uses TRBV14 and TRBJ1-2; no clear D gene. DNA of the CDR3: TGTGCCAGCAGCCAAGATATCCCGCGAACTAACTATGGCTACACCTTC. Translation: CASSQDIPRTNYGYTF.